Following are 18 T cell receptor beta chains from one sample sequenced in a study of blood T cell repertoires in COVID-19. Produced via immunoSEQ multiplex PCR; TCRdb's table is partial and in-frame only. The table has 300,000 or so clones, around 88% seen once. The material sequenced was peripheral blood. These TCRs come from a woman aged 25 to 39 who had recovered from COVID-19.

The genes are TRBV5-1 and TRBJ1-2; a possible D gene is TRBD1 (6 bases). This CDR3 region has 17 residues. Germline CDR1 SGHRS, CDR2 YFSETQ. V was cut by 3 bases and J by 4 bases, with 22 bases left in between. The CDR3 sequence is CASSWLDSQRFIYGYTF. The DNA of the CDR3 is TGCGCCAGCAGCTGGCTGGACAGCCAGAGGTTTATCTATGGCTACACCTTC.

This chain connects TRBV9 to TRBJ1-2; a weak D match, TRBD1 (6 bases). Trimming shortened V by 0 bases and J by 8 bases, and 14 bases separated the two germline ends. Germline V gives CDR1 SGDLS, CDR2 YYNGEE. The CDR3 loop spans 14 amino acids. Here the CDR3 DNA reads TGTGCCAGCAGCGTAGCTTCGGACAGCTGGGGCTACACCTTC. It encodes CASSVASDSWGYTF.

This chain connects TRBV24-1 to TRBJ2-3; a possible D gene is TRBD2 (6 bases). The CDR3 loop spans 15 amino acids. CDR1 is KGHDR and CDR2 is SFDVKD in the germline V gene. Trimming removed 3 bases at V and 1 base at J, with 10 bases between. This chain's CDR3 is CATSDPGVGTDTQYF. In DNA form, the CDR3 reads TGTGCCACCAGTGATCCGGGGGTAGGCACAGATACGCAGTATTTT.

This clone was detected only once. The V gene is TRBV14, the J gene TRBJ2-1; TRBD1 aligns across 12 bases. V shed 4 bases and J 7 bases; nucleotides not matched to a gene: 8. The CDR3 runs 16 residues. CDR1 is SGHDN and CDR2 is FVKESK in the germline V gene. Written as DNA, the CDR3 is TGTGCCAGCAGCCGACCGGGGACAGGGGGCAGGAATGAGCAGTTCTTC. This encodes CASSRPGTGGRNEQFF.

The rearrangement links TRBV6-4 to TRBJ1-1; D unclear. Germline values: CDR1 MRHNA, CDR2 SNTAGT. Trimming removed 4 bases at V and 5 bases at J, with 11 bases between. The CDR3 totals 13 residues. CDR3 loop: CASSGRVRTEAFF. CDR3 nucleotide sequence: TGTGCCAGCAGTGGGAGGGTACGGACTGAAGCTTTCTTT.

The V gene is TRBV30, the J gene TRBJ2-7; unclear D gene. The CDR3 is 12 residues long. Germline loops: CDR1 GTSNPN, CDR2 SVGIG (reference sequence). V shed 2 bases and J shed 2 bases, with 7 bases lying between them. The CDR3 DNA follows: TGTGCCTGGAGTAGGCGGACCTACGAGCAGTACTTC. This gives the protein CAWSRRTYEQYF.

The sample holds one count of this clone. One end of the junction is discordant with germline, which a read error may explain. The chain is built from TRBV24-1 and TRBJ2-1; D is possibly TRBD1 (6 bases). The CDR3 covers 15 residues. Germline V lookup: CDR1 KGHDR, CDR2 SFDVKD. This CDR3 is CATSEFRGLDNEQFF. In DNA, the CDR3 is TGTGCCACAAGTGAGTTCAGGGGTCTTGACAATGAGCAGTTCTTC.

The rearrangement links TRBV14 to TRBJ2-3; no clear D. In germline, CDR1 is SGHDN, CDR2 FVKESK. Trimming shortened V by 4 bases and J by 4 bases, and 15 bases separated the two germline ends. The CDR3 contains 15 residues. DNA for the CDR3: TGTGCCAGCAGCCCTCTTTATAGTGTGGCAGATACGCAGTATTTT. This translates into CASSPLYSVADTQYF.

This clone was counted a single time. This chain connects TRBV9 to TRBJ2-1; 10 bases line up with TRBD2. Germline trimming cut 0 bases from V and 7 bases from J; bases unmatched to any gene: 4. Germline V gene sequence: CDR1 SGDLS, CDR2 YYNGEE. This CDR3 comprises 15 residues. CDR3 sequence (DNA): TGTGCCAGCAGCGTAGCCAGCGGGGGGGTAAATGAGCAGTTCTTC. Protein product: CASSVASGGVNEQFF.

The chain is built from TRBV15 and TRBJ1-1, with D hard to call. The CDR3 consists of 13 residues. Germline CDR1 is LNHNV and CDR2 is YYDKDF (reference sequence). The germline V and J ends were trimmed by 2 bases and 0 bases, with 4 bases remaining between them. The CDR3 coding sequence is TGTGCCACCAGCAGACCAGTGAACACTGAAGCTTTCTTT. Its translation is CATSRPVNTEAFF. The variable domain in full, with the rest retrieved from reference TRBV15 and TRBJ1-1, is DAMVIQNPRYQVTQFGKPVTLSCSQTLNHNVMYWYQQKSSQAPKLLFHYYDKDFNNEADTPDNFQSRRPNTSFCFLDIRSPGLGDTAMYLCATSRPVNTEAFFGQGTRLTVV.

V is TRBV6-5 and J is TRBJ1-1, with unresolved D. Germline CDR1 reads MNHEY; CDR2 reads SVGAGI. V lost 0 bases and J lost 0, with 8 bases in between. This CDR3 is 15 amino acids long. The CDR3 nucleotides are TGTGCCAGCAGTTACTCCGGAGAGATGAACACTGAAGCTTTCTTT. Protein product: CASSYSGEMNTEAFF.

This chain links TRBV7-3 with TRBJ1-4, with D uncertain. Germline CDR1 is SGHTA and CDR2 is FQGTGA. This CDR3 region has 13 residues. The ends were cut back, 2 bases at V and 5 bases at J, with 6 bases in the middle. CDR3 in amino acids: CASSLLQNEKLFF. In DNA, the CDR3 is TGTGCCAGCAGCTTATTACAGAATGAAAAACTGTTTTTT.

A remark on this clone: This clone may be a read error of a much larger clone one base away. The V call is TRBV5-5, the J call TRBJ1-1; 9 bases are a match to TRBD1. Trimming removed 3 bases from V and 1 base from J; junction bases left unmatched: 1. The CDR3 extends over 14 amino acids. Germline CDR1 SGHKS, CDR2 YYEKEE (reference sequence). CDR3 DNA: TGTGCCAGCAGCTGGGGACAGGGGAACACTGAAGCTTTCTTT. It is translated as CASSWGQGNTEAFF.

This clone was recorded only once. This chain links TRBV13 with TRBJ2-1; D possibly corresponds to TRBD2 (6 bases). The CDR3 covers 15 residues. Trimming took off 3 bases at V and 10 bases at J, with 19 bases between the two ends. The germline gives CDR1 PRHDT, CDR2 FYEKMQ (reference sequence). CDR3 amino acids: CASSFSLGRGSEQFF. CDR3 sequence (DNA): TGTGCCAGCAGCTTTAGCTTAGGACGGGGGTCAGAGCAGTTCTTC.

The V call is TRBV2, the J call TRBJ2-6; the D is unclear. Per germline, CDR1 SNHLY and CDR2 FYNNEI. The germline V and J ends were trimmed by 7 bases and 4 bases, with 5 bases remaining between them. CDR3 size: 12 residues. CDR3 region: CASTSGANVLTF. The CDR3 DNA reads as TGTGCCAGCACGTCCGGGGCCAACGTCCTGACTTTC.

This clone was seen once. V is TRBV7-2 and J is TRBJ2-1, with 8 positions matching TRBD1. J was trimmed by 8 bases and V by 4 bases; bases with no gene match: 16. Germline V gene sequence: CDR1 SGHTA, CDR2 FQGNSA. The CDR3 extends over 17 amino acids. The CDR3 reads CASSSPFGQGSAHEQFF. For the CDR3, the DNA is TGTGCCAGCAGCTCACCATTCGGACAGGGTTCGGCGCATGAGCAGTTCTTC.

This chain connects TRBV27 to TRBJ1-5, with 7 bases that match TRBD1. J gave up 0 bases and V 2 bases, and 4 bases lay outside the gene matches. Germline loops: CDR1 MNHEY, CDR2 SMNVEV (reference sequence). The CDR3 runs 16 residues. This chain's CDR3 is CASSLGTDHSNQPQHF. The DNA for the CDR3 is TGTGCCAGCAGTTTAGGGACAGACCATAGCAATCAGCCCCAGCATTTT.

The chain uses TRBV18 and TRBJ2-5, with D possibly being TRBD2 (6 bases). The CDR3 totals 16 residues. Trimming took off 4 bases at V and 3 bases at J, with 18 bases between the two ends. Germline V gene data show CDR1 as KGHSH and CDR2 as LQKENI. The CDR3 DNA is TGTGCCAGCTCACTTTCACTAGCACAGTTCGAAGAGACCCAGTACTTC. Its translation is CASSLSLAQFEETQYF.